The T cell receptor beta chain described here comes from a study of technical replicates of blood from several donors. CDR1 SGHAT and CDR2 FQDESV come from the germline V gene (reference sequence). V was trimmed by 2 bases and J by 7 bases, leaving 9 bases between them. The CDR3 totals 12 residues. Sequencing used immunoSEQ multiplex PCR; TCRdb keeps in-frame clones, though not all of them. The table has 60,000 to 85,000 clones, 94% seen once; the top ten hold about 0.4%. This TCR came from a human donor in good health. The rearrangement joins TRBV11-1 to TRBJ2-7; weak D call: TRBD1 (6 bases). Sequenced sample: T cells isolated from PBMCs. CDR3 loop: CASSLRTDEQYF. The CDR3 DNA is TGTGCCAGCAGCTTAAGGACAGATGAGCAGTACTTC.